One T cell receptor (beta chain) is described in this entry. Its target is not known. This entry comes from a study of shared clonotypes between healthy human individuals. General study results and limits: A reduction in generation probabilities was seen for non-shared clonotypes relative to those shared by all four donors. Generally, naive subsets came out with larger estimated richness than memory subsets.

CD45RO+ cells were combined with CCR7-negative CD45RA+ TemRA cells to form CD8 memory. Clones were sequenced by immunoSEQ multiplex PCR, and TCRdb holds only the in-frame ones, with some missing. The table records around 99,000 clones, approximately 70% of them present only once. There are 20 residues in the CDR3. The germline gives CDR1 MDHEN, CDR2 SYDVKM. V was cut by 7 bases and J by 6 bases, with 33 bases left in between. The source of this sequence is a man aged 30-40 years in good health. The chain employs TRBV28 and TRBJ1-4, with D perhaps TRBD1 (6 bases). The sample was memory CD8+ T cells sorted from blood. Subset meaning: CD45RO+ cells pooled with CCR7-negative TemRA cells. CDR3: CASTTPPDLTRQEVDEKLFF. The CDR3 nucleotides are TGTGCCAGCACCACCCCACCCGATCTAACGAGACAGGAGGTTGATGAAAAACTGTTTTTT.